The 16 T cell receptor beta chains given below trace back to one sample, sequenced in a study of blood T cell repertoires in COVID-19. Clones were read by immunoSEQ multiplex PCR, and TCRdb kept only the in-frame ones, dropping some. The sample includes about 330,000 clones, over 80% of them seen just once. Material: peripheral blood. These receptors all come from a man aged 25-45 years with COVID-19, enrolled during active disease.

The gene calls are TRBV3-1 (or the pseudogene TRBV3-2) and TRBJ2-1; 12 positions agree with TRBD2. The germline V gene encodes CDR1 LGHDT and CDR2 YNNKEL (reference sequence). This CDR3 is 21 amino acids long. V shed 2 bases and J 9 bases; nucleotides not matched to a gene: 23. The CDR3 is CASSQKSKFDRLAGEVGEQFF. CDR3 nucleotide sequence: TGTGCCAGCAGCCAAAAATCCAAATTCGATCGACTAGCGGGAGAAGTAGGTGAGCAGTTCTTC.

The V gene is TRBV6-5, the J gene TRBJ1-1, with TRBD1 matching over 8 bases. CDR1 MNHEY and CDR2 SVGAGI come from the germline V gene. Trimming cost V 4 bases and J 1 base; bases outside gene matches: 8. This CDR3 has 16 amino acids. In DNA, the CDR3 is TGTGCCAGCAGTTCCTACAGGGGGAGTTCGAACACTGAAGCTTTCTTT. Its protein product is CASSSYRGSSNTEAFF.

The rearrangement links TRBV11-3 to TRBJ1-1; TRBD1 is a possible D gene (6 bases). CDR1 is SGHNT and CDR2 is YENEEA in the germline V gene. CDR3 length equals 14 residues. Between the trimmed V and J ends, which lost 5 bases and 2 bases, there was a span of 12 bases. The CDR3 nucleotides read TGTGCCAGCAGCCCAGGACAGCTAAACACTGAAGCTTTCTTT. Translating gives CASSPGQLNTEAFF.

The rearrangement links TRBV7-2 to TRBJ2-5; 8 nucleotides align to TRBD2. The CDR3 spans 13 residues. Trimming removed 11 bases from V and 4 bases from J; junction bases left unmatched: 9. Germline CDR1 is SGHTA and CDR2 is FQGNSA. The CDR3 DNA reads TGTGCCGCAGGGACTAGAGGGGGAGAGACCCAGTACTTC. It specifies CAAGTRGGETQYF.

The chain links TRBV19 to TRBJ1-1; D ambiguous. V was cut by 3 bases and J by 1 base, with 6 bases left in between. The germline V gene encodes CDR1 LNHDA and CDR2 SQIVND (reference sequence). The CDR3 is made up of 13 amino acids. DNA for the CDR3: TGTGCCAGTAGTATGTCAGGGAACACTGAAGCTTTCTTT. Translated: CASSMSGNTEAFF.

This chain uses TRBV30 with TRBJ1-6; a possible D gene is TRBD1 (6 bases). This CDR3 region has 14 residues. V dropped 3 bases and J dropped 6 bases, with 12 bases sitting between them. CDR1 and CDR2 from the germline V gene are GTSNPN and SVGIG (reference sequence). The CDR3 sequence is CAWSATGSNSPLHF. As DNA, the CDR3 is TGTGCCTGGAGCGCTACAGGGTCTAATTCACCCCTCCACTTT. The full variable domain, its missing parts supplied by reference TRBV30 and TRBJ1-6, is SQTIHQWPATLVQPVGSPLSLECTVEGTSNPNLYWYRQAAGRGLQLLFYSVGIGQISSEVPQNLSASRPQDRQFILSSKKLLLSDSGFYLCAWSATGSNSPLHFGNGTRLTVT.

Points on this clone: The sample carries other DNA sequences with the same CDR3. This chain joins TRBV2 and TRBJ1-1; D unresolved. This CDR3 has 13 residues. Germline values: CDR1 SNHLY, CDR2 FYNNEI. V was pared by 6 bases and J by 0 bases, with 8 bases between. The CDR3, as DNA: TGTGCCAGCAGCTTACTCATGAACACTGAAGCTTTCTTT. Its protein product is CASSLLMNTEAFF.

This clone was seen only a few times. The chain employs TRBV18 and TRBJ1-4, with D possibly matching TRBD1 (6 bases). V was trimmed by 3 bases and J by 7 bases, leaving 12 bases between them. CDR1 and CDR2 (germline): KGHSH, LQKENI. The CDR3 contains 14 residues. This chain's CDR3 is CASSPGQLSEKLFF. CDR3 nucleotides: TGTGCCAGCTCACCCGGACAGTTATCTGAAAAACTGTTTTTT.

The CDR3, as DNA: TGTGCCAGCAGCCCCCTCGGGGGAAGCACTGAAGCTTTCTTT. Translated: CASSPLGGSTEAFF. V is TRBV7-3 and J is TRBJ1-1, with D tentatively TRBD1 (5 bases). Trimming removed 5 bases at V and 4 bases at J, with 14 bases between. This CDR3 spans 14 amino acids. Germline-derived CDR1 and CDR2 are SGHTA and FQGTGA. Supplemented by reference TRBV7-3 and TRBJ1-1, the full variable domain reads GAGVSQTPSNKVTEKGKYVELRCDPISGHTALYWYRQSLGQGPEFLIYFQGTGAADDSGLPNDRFFAVRPEGSVSTLKIQRTERGDSAVYLCASSPLGGSTEAFFGQGTRLTVV.

The chain joins TRBV5-5 to TRBJ2-7; D gene uncertain. Germline CDR1 reads SGHKS; CDR2 reads YYEKEE (reference sequence). CDR3 length equals 13 residues. Trimming pared 0 bases from V and 3 bases from J, leaving 7 bases between. As DNA, the CDR3 is TGTGCCAGCAGCTTGGTCTACGGCTACGAGCAGTACTTC. It encodes CASSLVYGYEQYF.

The J gene is TRBJ2-7, the V gene TRBV7-6; 7 positions agree with TRBD1. V gave up 2 bases and J gave up 6 bases; unmatched junction bases: 10. The CDR3 is 15 residues long. Germline CDR1 SGHVS, CDR2 FNYEAQ. In nucleotides, the CDR3 is TGTGCCAGCAGCTTACAGGACAGGAGTTCTAGCGAGCAGTACTTC. Translation gives CASSLQDRSSSEQYF.

This clone was seen only once. J is TRBJ2-1 and V is TRBV29-1; a weak D match, TRBD2 (7 bases). CDR1 and CDR2 from the germline V gene are SQVTM and ANQGSEA. Trimming pared 6 bases from V and 12 bases from J, leaving 27 bases between. This CDR3 region has 15 residues. The CDR3 DNA follows: TGCAGCGTCCAGAAGAGCGGGACATCCGTACAAGGGCAGTTCTTC. Encoded protein: CSVQKSGTSVQGQFF.

The chain's CDR3 is CAWSEGDRGNIQYF. DNA of the CDR3: TGTGCCTGGAGTGAGGGGGACAGGGGAAACATTCAGTACTTC. The chain joins TRBV30 to TRBJ2-4; 10 nucleotides match TRBD1. Germline V lookup: CDR1 GTSNPN, CDR2 SVGIG (reference sequence). V shed 1 base and J 6 bases; nucleotides not matched to a gene: 3. There are 14 residues in the CDR3.

In DNA, the CDR3 is TGCGCCAGCAGCTTGGTTAGCGGGGGCCAAGAGACCCAGTACTTC. Its protein is CASSLVSGGQETQYF. This chain connects TRBV5-1 to TRBJ2-5, with 9 bases aligning to TRBD2. With V trimmed by 0 bases and J by 1 base, 1 base remained unmatched. The CDR3 is made up of 15 amino acids. Germline assignment: CDR1 SGHRS and CDR2 YFSETQ.

The rearrangement joins TRBV27 to TRBJ1-1; 9 nucleotides agree with TRBD1. The CDR3 is 14 amino acids. V gave up 7 bases and J gave up 3 bases; unmatched junction bases: 6. The germline gives CDR1 MNHEY, CDR2 SMNVEV (reference sequence). In DNA form, the CDR3 reads TGTGCCAGCACCCCCGGGACAGGGTACACTGAAGCTTTCTTT. Encoded protein: CASTPGTGYTEAFF.

V is TRBV11-1 and J is TRBJ1-1; 12 bases map to TRBD1. J lost 11 bases, V lost 4 bases, and 11 bases had no gene match. CDR1 SGHAT and CDR2 FQDESV come from the germline V gene (reference sequence). CDR3 length equals 15 residues. In DNA, the CDR3 is TGTGCCAGCAGCTACCCGGGACAGGGGGCACTGGTTGCTTTCTTT. The encoded protein is CASSYPGQGALVAFF.